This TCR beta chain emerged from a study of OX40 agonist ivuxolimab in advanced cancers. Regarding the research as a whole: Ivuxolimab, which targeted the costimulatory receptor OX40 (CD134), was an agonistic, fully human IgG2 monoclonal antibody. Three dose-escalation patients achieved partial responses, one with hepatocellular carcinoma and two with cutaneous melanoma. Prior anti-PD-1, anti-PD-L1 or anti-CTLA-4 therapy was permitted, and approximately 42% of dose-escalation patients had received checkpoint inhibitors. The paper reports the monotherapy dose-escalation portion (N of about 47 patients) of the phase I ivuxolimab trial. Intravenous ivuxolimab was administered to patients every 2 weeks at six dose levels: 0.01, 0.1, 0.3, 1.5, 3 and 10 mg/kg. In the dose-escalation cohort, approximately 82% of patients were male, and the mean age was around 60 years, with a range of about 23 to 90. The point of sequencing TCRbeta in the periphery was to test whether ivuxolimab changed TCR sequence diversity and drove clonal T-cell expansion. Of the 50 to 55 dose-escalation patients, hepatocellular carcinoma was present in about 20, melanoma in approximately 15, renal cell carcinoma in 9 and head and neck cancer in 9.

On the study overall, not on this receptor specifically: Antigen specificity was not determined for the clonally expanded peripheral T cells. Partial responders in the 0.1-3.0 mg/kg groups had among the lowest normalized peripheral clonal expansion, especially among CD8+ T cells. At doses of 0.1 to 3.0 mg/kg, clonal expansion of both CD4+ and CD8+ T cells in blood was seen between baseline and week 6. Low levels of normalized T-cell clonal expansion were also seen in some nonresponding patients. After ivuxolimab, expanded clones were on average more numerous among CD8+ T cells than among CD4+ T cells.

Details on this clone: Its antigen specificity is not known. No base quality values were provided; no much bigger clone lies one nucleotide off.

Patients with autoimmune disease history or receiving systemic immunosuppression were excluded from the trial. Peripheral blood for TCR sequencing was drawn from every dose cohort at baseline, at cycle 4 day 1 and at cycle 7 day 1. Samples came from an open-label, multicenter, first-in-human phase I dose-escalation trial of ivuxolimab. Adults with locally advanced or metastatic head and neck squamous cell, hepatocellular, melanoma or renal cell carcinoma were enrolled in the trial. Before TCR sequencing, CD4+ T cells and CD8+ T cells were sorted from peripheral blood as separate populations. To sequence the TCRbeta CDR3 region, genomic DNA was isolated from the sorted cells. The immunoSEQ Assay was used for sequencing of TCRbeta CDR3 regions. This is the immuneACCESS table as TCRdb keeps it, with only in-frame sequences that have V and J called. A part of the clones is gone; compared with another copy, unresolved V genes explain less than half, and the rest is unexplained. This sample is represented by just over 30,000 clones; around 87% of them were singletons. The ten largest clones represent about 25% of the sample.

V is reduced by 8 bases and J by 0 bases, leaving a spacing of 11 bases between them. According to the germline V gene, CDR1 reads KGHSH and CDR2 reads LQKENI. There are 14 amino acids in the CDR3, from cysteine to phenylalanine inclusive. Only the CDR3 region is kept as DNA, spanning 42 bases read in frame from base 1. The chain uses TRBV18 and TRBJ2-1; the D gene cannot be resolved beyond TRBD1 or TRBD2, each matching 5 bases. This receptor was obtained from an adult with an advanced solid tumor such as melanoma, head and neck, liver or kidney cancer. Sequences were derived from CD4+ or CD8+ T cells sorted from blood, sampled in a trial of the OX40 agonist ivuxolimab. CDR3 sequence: CASARESSYNEQFF. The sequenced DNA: TGTGCCAGCGCCAGGGAGAGCTCCTACAATGAGCAGTTCTTC. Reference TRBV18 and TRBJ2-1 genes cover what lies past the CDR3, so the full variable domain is NAGVMQNPRHLVRRRGQEARLRCSPMKGHSHVYWYRQLPEEGLKFMVYLQKENIIDESGMPKERFSAEFPKEGPSILRIQQVVRGDSAAYFCASARESSYNEQFFGPGTRLTVL.